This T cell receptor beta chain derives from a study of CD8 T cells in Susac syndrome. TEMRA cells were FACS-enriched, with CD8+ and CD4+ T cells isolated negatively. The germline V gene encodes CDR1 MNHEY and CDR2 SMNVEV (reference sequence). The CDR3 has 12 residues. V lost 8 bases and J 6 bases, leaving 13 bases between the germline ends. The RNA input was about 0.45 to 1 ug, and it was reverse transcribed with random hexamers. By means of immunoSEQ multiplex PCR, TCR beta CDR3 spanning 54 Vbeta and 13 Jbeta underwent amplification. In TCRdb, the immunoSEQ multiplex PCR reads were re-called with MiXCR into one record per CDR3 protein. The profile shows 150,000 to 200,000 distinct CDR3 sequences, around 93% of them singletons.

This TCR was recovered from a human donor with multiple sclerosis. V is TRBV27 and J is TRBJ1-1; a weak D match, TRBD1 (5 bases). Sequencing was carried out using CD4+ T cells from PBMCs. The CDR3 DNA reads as TGTGCCAGCGCCGGGGGTGCGTCTGAAGCTTTCTTT. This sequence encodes CASAGGASEAFF.